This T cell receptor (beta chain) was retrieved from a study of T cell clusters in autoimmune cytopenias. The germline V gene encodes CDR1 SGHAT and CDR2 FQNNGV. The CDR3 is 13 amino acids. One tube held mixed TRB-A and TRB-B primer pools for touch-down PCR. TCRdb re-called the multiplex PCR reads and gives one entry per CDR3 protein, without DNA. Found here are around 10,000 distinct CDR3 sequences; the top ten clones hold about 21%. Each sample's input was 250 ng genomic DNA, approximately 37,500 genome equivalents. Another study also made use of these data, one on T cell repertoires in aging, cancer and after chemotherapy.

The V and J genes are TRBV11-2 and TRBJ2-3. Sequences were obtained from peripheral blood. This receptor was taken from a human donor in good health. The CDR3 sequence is CASSLGVVDTQYF.